Below are 22 T cell receptor beta chains sequenced from a single sample in a study of technical replicates of blood from a few donors. TCRdb keeps only in-frame clones here, not all; method: immunoSEQ multiplex PCR. The sample yields more than 80,000 clones, 90% to 97% seen once. The material sequenced was T cells isolated from PBMCs. These receptors were taken from a human donor in good health.

The sample holds one count of this clone. CDR3 residues: CSVAGLAGVTDTQYF. CDR3 in DNA: TGCAGCGTTGCGGGACTAGCGGGAGTGACAGATACGCAGTATTTT. The genes are TRBV29-1 and TRBJ2-3, with 14 bases that match TRBD2. V shed 4 bases and J 3 bases; nucleotides not matched to a gene: 3. The CDR3 runs 15 residues. From germline, CDR1 is SQVTM and CDR2 ANQGSEA.

The chain recombines TRBV28 with TRBJ1-1; possible D gene TRBD1, 6 bases. Trimming took off 8 bases at V and 5 bases at J, with 18 bases between the two ends. CDR1 and CDR2 (germline): MDHEN, SYDVKM. This CDR3 is built from 14 residues. DNA for the CDR3: TGTGCCAGCGGCCAATTAGGGGGAACGACTGAAGCTTTCTTT. Amino acid sequence: CASGQLGGTTEAFF.

The chain couples TRBV6-5 to TRBJ1-5; D perhaps matches TRBD1 (6 bases). The germline gives CDR1 MNHEY, CDR2 SVGAGI. This CDR3 has 14 residues. Deletions cut 6 bases from V and 6 bases from J, with 15 bases between. In nucleotides, the CDR3 is TGTGCCAGCAGCTATCAGGGGATCGGTCAGCCCCAGCATTTT. It is translated as CASSYQGIGQPQHF.

The chain links TRBV28 to TRBJ2-1; 11 bases agree with TRBD2. The CDR3 consists of 15 residues. V shed 3 bases, J shed 7 bases, and the junction held 5 bases outside the gene matches. CDR1 and CDR2 (germline): MDHEN, SYDVKM. CDR3 in amino acids: CASSFDSGRANEQFF. As DNA, the CDR3 is TGTGCCAGCAGTTTTGATAGCGGGAGGGCTAATGAGCAGTTCTTC.

This chain uses TRBV29-1 with TRBJ2-5; 10 nucleotides match TRBD1. The CDR3 loop spans 13 amino acids. Losses at the gene ends were 7 bases for V and 9 bases for J; bases not matched to a gene: 11. The germline V gene encodes CDR1 SQVTM and CDR2 ANQGSEA. This CDR3 is CSAGAGQGYPQYF. The DNA of the CDR3 is TGCAGCGCCGGGGCGGGACAGGGGTATCCCCAGTACTTC.

V is TRBV6-1 and J is TRBJ1-5; no clear D gene. Trimming stripped 6 bases from V and 4 bases from J, with 4 bases between. CDR1 is MNHNS, CDR2 SASEGT, per germline. The CDR3 consists of 11 residues. CDR3 sequence: CASSINQPQHF. CDR3 coding DNA: TGTGCCAGCAGCATTAATCAGCCCCAGCATTTT.

The rearrangement uses TRBV7-6 and TRBJ1-3; D may be TRBD1 (5 bases). The CDR3 totals 16 residues. CDR1 is SGHVS and CDR2 is FNYEAQ in the germline V gene. V gave up 1 base and J gave up 4 bases, with 14 bases separating them. The CDR3 protein is CASSLESSGVGNTIYF. CDR3 nucleotides: TGTGCCAGCAGCTTAGAGTCTTCGGGGGTCGGAAACACCATATATTTT.

V and J are TRBV9 and TRBJ2-7; TRBD1 matches 8 bases. Germline lookup yields CDR1 SGDLS and CDR2 YYNGEE. Trimming removed 3 bases from V and 3 bases from J; junction bases left unmatched: 8. CDR3 length equals 15 residues. CDR3 bases: TGTGCCAGCAGCGAGACCGGACAGGGTTTCTACGAGCAGTACTTC. Its protein is CASSETGQGFYEQYF. The full variable domain, completed using reference TRBV9 and TRBJ2-7, is DSGVTQTPKHLITATGQRVTLRCSPRSGDLSVYWYQQSLDQGLQFLIQYYNGEERAKGNILERFSAQQFPDLHSELNLSSLELGDSALYFCASSETGQGFYEQYFGPGTRLTVT.

V gene TRBV11-2 combines with J gene TRBJ2-7; a possible D gene is TRBD1 (6 bases). From germline, CDR1 is SGHAT and CDR2 FQNNGV. CDR3 length equals 15 residues. Between the trimmed V and J ends, which lost 3 bases and 5 bases, there was a span of 17 bases. CDR3 coding DNA: TGTGCCAGCAGCTTTACAGGGCTGCAAGCTGACGAGCAGTACTTC. Encoded protein: CASSFTGLQADEQYF.

The chain couples TRBV6-5 to TRBJ1-2, with 8 bases lining up with TRBD1. This CDR3 contains 15 residues. After removal of 0 bases from V and 2 bases from J, the junction contained 2 bases not matched to a gene. CDR1 and CDR2 from the germline V gene are MNHEY and SVGAGI. In DNA, the CDR3 is TGTGCCAGCAGTTACTCGAGGACAGGGAACTATGGCTACACCTTC. Translating it yields CASSYSRTGNYGYTF.

The V and J genes are TRBV30 and TRBJ1-1, with 9 bases that match TRBD1. J was trimmed by 4 bases and V by 3 bases; bases with no gene match: 9. CDR1 is GTSNPN, CDR2 SVGIG, per germline (reference sequence). There are 15 residues in the CDR3. The CDR3 DNA sequence: TGTGCCTGGAGGGCCTGGGGGACAGGGACCACTGAAGCTTTCTTT. This translates into CAWRAWGTGTTEAFF.

This chain joins TRBV19 and TRBJ1-1, with TRBD1 as a possible D gene (6 bases). Trimming pared 6 bases from V and 0 bases from J, leaving 14 bases between. This CDR3 has 15 amino acids. CDR1 is LNHDA, CDR2 SQIVND, per germline (reference sequence). The CDR3 sequence: CASRVRGNMNTEAFF. DNA of the CDR3: TGTGCCAGTAGAGTCAGGGGAAACATGAACACTGAAGCTTTCTTT.

V gene TRBV6-5 combines with J gene TRBJ2-3; D uncertain. Trimming shortened V by 6 bases and J by 2 bases, and 12 bases separated the two germline ends. Per the germline V gene, CDR1 is MNHEY and CDR2 is SVGAGI. This CDR3 contains 14 residues. The CDR3 DNA is TGTGCCAGCAGAAACCTGCTACTCACAGATACGCAGTATTTT. This codes for CASRNLLLTDTQYF.

This clone was observed a single time. The chain carries TRBV7-3 and TRBJ2-1; TRBD1 matches 7 bases. V was pared by 1 base and J by 7 bases, with 4 bases of the junction left unmatched. The CDR3 has 14 residues. Germline V gene sequence: CDR1 SGHTA, CDR2 FQGTGA. The CDR3 region is CASSLIAGGNEQFF. CDR3 coding DNA: TGTGCCAGCAGCTTAATAGCAGGGGGAAATGAGCAGTTCTTC.

The chain combines TRBV11-2 with TRBJ1-1; D gene ambiguous. Germline CDR1 reads SGHAT; CDR2 reads FQNNGV. Deletions cut 3 bases from V and 7 bases from J, with 18 bases between. The CDR3 is made up of 15 amino acids. Here the CDR3 DNA reads TGTGCCAGCAGCTTGTCTAAAGGGATCGGGGATGAAGCTTTCTTT. Translating gives CASSLSKGIGDEAFF.

The chain combines TRBV11-3 with TRBJ1-5, with TRBD1 as a possible D gene (5 bases). V was trimmed by 5 bases and J by 6 bases, leaving 11 bases between them. The CDR3 loop spans 13 amino acids. CDR1 is SGHNT, CDR2 YENEEA, per germline. CDR3 loop: CASSLVQGQPQHF. In DNA, the CDR3 is TGTGCCAGCAGCCTTGTTCAGGGTCAGCCCCAGCATTTT.

This rearrangement joins TRBV19 to TRBJ2-7; D unclear. Trimming took off 5 bases at V and 2 bases at J, with 10 bases between the two ends. The germline CDR1 and CDR2 sequences are LNHDA and SQIVND (reference sequence). The CDR3 consists of 13 residues. The CDR3 DNA reads TGTGCCAGTAGTTACACCATGACCTACGAGCAGTACTTC. Its protein is CASSYTMTYEQYF.

The rearrangement joins TRBV15 to TRBJ1-2, with unresolved D. Trimming shortened V by 0 bases and J by 2 bases, and 10 bases separated the two germline ends. This CDR3 has 15 residues. Germline-derived CDR1 and CDR2 are LNHNV and YYDKDF (reference sequence). The DNA of the CDR3 is TGTGCCACCAGCAGAGATATTGTGGGCAACTATGGCTACACCTTC. Protein product: CATSRDIVGNYGYTF.

J is TRBJ2-7 and V is TRBV2; 9 positions agree with TRBD1. The CDR3 has 12 residues. V shed 7 bases, J shed 3 bases, and the junction held 1 base outside the gene matches. Per the germline V gene, CDR1 is SNHLY and CDR2 is FYNNEI. The CDR3 loop is CASTGQGYEQYF. DNA of the CDR3: TGTGCCAGCACGGGACAGGGCTACGAGCAGTACTTC.

The chain employs TRBV28 and TRBJ2-1; 12 bases are a match to TRBD2. Germline V CDR1 and CDR2: MDHEN, SYDVKM. The CDR3 consists of 18 residues. CDR3 in amino acids: CVTTWLAGGTSVYNEQFF. As DNA, the CDR3 is TGTGTCACGACCTGGCTAGCGGGAGGGACTTCGGTCTACAATGAGCAGTTCTTC.

The V call is TRBV29-1, the J call TRBJ2-3; TRBD2 aligns across 11 bases. The germline gives CDR1 SQVTM, CDR2 ANQGSEA. V was pared by 4 bases and J by 3 bases, with 12 bases of the junction left unmatched. The CDR3 spans 17 residues. This CDR3 reads CSVGELAGAGSTDTQYF. The CDR3 nucleotides read TGCAGCGTTGGGGAACTAGCGGGAGCTGGTTCAACAGATACGCAGTATTTT.

The chain carries TRBV28 and TRBJ2-7, with 9 bases fitting TRBD1. CDR3 size: 15 residues. J gave up 7 bases and V 10 bases, and 17 bases lay outside the gene matches. From germline, CDR1 is MDHEN and CDR2 SYDVKM. The CDR3 nucleotides read TGTGCCACCCGAGGGCTGGGGACAGGGCCCCGTGAGCAGTACTTC. It is translated as CATRGLGTGPREQYF.